A single sample is the source of the 22 T cell receptor beta chains below, sequenced in a study of radiotherapy plus CTLA-4 blockade in lung cancer. Sequenced by immunoSEQ multiplex PCR; TCRdb stores in-frame clones only, minus some. The data contain approximately 32,000 clones, 70% of them singletons. Sequenced material: peripheral blood, taken from a patient treated with radiotherapy plus ipilimumab. The source is a human donor with non-small cell lung cancer who had stable disease on radiotherapy plus ipilimumab.

This chain uses TRBV18 with TRBJ2-3; D tentatively fits TRBD1 or TRBD2 (5 bases each). The CDR3 runs to 18 residues. Trimming cost V 3 bases and J 2 bases, with 21 bases left between them. CDR1 is KGHSH, CDR2 LQKENI, per germline. The CDR3 DNA follows: TGTGCCAGCTCACCCCGGGACCCAATCACTCTTTCCACAGATACGCAGTATTTT. This sequence encodes CASSPRDPITLSTDTQYF.

The V gene is TRBV11-2, the J gene TRBJ1-1; no definite D call. There are 13 residues in the CDR3. Germline V gives CDR1 SGHAT, CDR2 FQNNGV. Between the trimmed V and J ends, which lost 1 base and 0 bases, there was a span of 3 bases. The CDR3 DNA is TGTGCCAGCAGCTTAGGTCTGAACACTGAAGCTTTCTTT. Amino acid sequence: CASSLGLNTEAFF.

As for this clone: At one of its ends the junction is not consistent with the germline gene, which may arise from a read error. The rearrangement links TRBV4-3 to TRBJ2-3; 10 nucleotides line up with TRBD2. Germline values: CDR1 LGHNA, CDR2 YSLEER. This CDR3 region has 21 residues. The CDR3 spells CASSQGLQGVTASGSKDTQYF. The CDR3 DNA is TGCGCCAGCAGCCAAGGATTACAGGGGGTGACGGCTAGCGGGAGCAAAGATACGCAGTATTTT.

The V gene is TRBV6-4, the J gene TRBJ2-1; D remains ambiguous. Germline-derived CDR1 and CDR2 are MRHNA and SNTAGT. The V and J ends lost 0 bases and 0 bases respectively, with 15 bases between them. This CDR3 is 18 amino acids long. The DNA of the CDR3 is TGTGCCAGCAGTGACTCAGGTCGCCTCCAGCGCTCCTACAATGAGCAGTTCTTC. Its protein is CASSDSGRLQRSYNEQFF.

The chain combines TRBV6-6 with TRBJ1-2, with D possibly matching TRBD1 (6 bases). Germline V gives CDR1 MNHNY, CDR2 SVGAGI (reference sequence). CDR3 length equals 16 residues. The ends were cut back, 8 bases at V and 4 bases at J, with 23 bases in the middle. The CDR3 nucleotides read TGTGCCAGCTCGTCCGCAGCAATACAGGGAGGCTATGGCTACACCTTC. Its protein is CASSSAAIQGGYGYTF.

This clone was seen a few times. CDR3 sequence: CASTWTSGTYEQYF. The CDR3 nucleotides are TGCGCCAGCACCTGGACTAGCGGGACATACGAGCAGTACTTC. The chain has TRBV10-2 and TRBJ2-7; TRBD2 aligns across 12 bases. This CDR3 contains 14 residues. CDR1 WSHSY and CDR2 SAAADI come from the germline V gene. The junction had 5 bases not matched to a gene; V was cut back by 7 bases and J by 4 bases.

The chain links TRBV7-2 to TRBJ2-1; 11 bases line up with TRBD2. Germline V gene sequence: CDR1 SGHTA, CDR2 FQGNSA. There are 14 residues in the CDR3. Trimming cost V 6 bases and J 4 bases; bases outside gene matches: 2. CDR3 coding DNA: TGTGCCAGCAGGTCTAGCGGGAGGTACAATGAGCAGTTCTTC. Its protein is CASRSSGRYNEQFF.

The chain recombines TRBV5-1 with TRBJ1-2; D unresolved. The CDR3 is 13 amino acids. Germline lookup yields CDR1 SGHRS and CDR2 YFSETQ. Trimming removed 1 base at V and 4 bases at J, with 8 bases between. CDR3 nucleotide sequence: TGCGCCAGCAGCTTGAACGGCGGCTATGGCTACACCTTC. Its protein product is CASSLNGGYGYTF.

The chain links TRBV5-6 to TRBJ2-7, with D maybe TRBD2 (6 bases). Trimming removed 0 bases from V and 6 bases from J, with 13 bases in between. The CDR3 loop spans 14 amino acids. From germline, CDR1 is SGHDT and CDR2 YYEEEE. CDR3 protein: CASSLGPGEVEQYF. CDR3 nucleotides: TGTGCCAGCAGCTTGGGGCCGGGAGAAGTCGAGCAGTACTTC.

J is TRBJ1-2 and V is TRBV5-6; 9 positions agree with TRBD1. Germline CDR1 is SGHDT and CDR2 is YYEEEE. Losses at the gene ends were 4 bases for V and 6 bases for J; bases not matched to a gene: 4. This CDR3 has 13 amino acids. CDR3 in DNA: TGTGCCAGCAGCCCTTGGGACAGGGATGGCTACACCTTC. Translated, it gives CASSPWDRDGYTF.

This chain uses TRBV7-6 with TRBJ1-1; 7 nucleotides agree with TRBD1. Germline V lookup: CDR1 SGHVS, CDR2 FNYEAQ. This CDR3 has 16 amino acids. V lost 2 bases and J lost 1; bases outside the gene matches: 7. This CDR3 is CASSLPKTGKNTEAFF. CDR3 nucleotides: TGTGCCAGCAGCTTACCGAAGACAGGGAAGAACACTGAAGCTTTCTTT. Using reference TRBV7-6 and TRBJ1-1 for the parts outside the CDR3, the full variable domain is GAGVSQSPRYKVTKRGQDVALRCDPISGHVSLYWYRQALGQGPEFLTYFNYEAQQDKSGLPNDRFSAERPEGSISTLTIQRTEQRDSAMYRCASSLPKTGKNTEAFFGQGTRLTVV.

The J gene is TRBJ2-4, the V gene TRBV28; D is possibly TRBD1 or TRBD2 (5 bases each). In germline, CDR1 is MDHEN, CDR2 SYDVKM. This CDR3 region has 17 residues. The V end lost 3 bases, the J end lost 0 bases, and 15 bases lay between the germline ends. The CDR3 here is CASSLSRGDPAKNIQYF. The CDR3 coding sequence is TGTGCCAGCAGTTTGTCTCGAGGGGACCCAGCCAAAAACATTCAGTACTTC.

The V gene is TRBV28, the J gene TRBJ1-4; no clear D gene. The V end was cut by 3 bases, the J end by 3 bases, with 8 bases between. Germline CDR1 MDHEN, CDR2 SYDVKM. There are 14 residues in the CDR3. CDR3: CASSLGRANEKLFF. The CDR3 nucleotides read TGTGCCAGCAGTTTGGGAAGGGCTAATGAAAAACTGTTTTTT.

The J gene is TRBJ2-5, the V gene TRBV28; tentatively, D is TRBD1 (5 bases). The V gene lost 3 bases and the J gene lost 5 bases, with 13 bases spanning the gap. The CDR3 extends over 14 amino acids. CDR1 and CDR2 (germline): MDHEN, SYDVKM. Here the CDR3 DNA reads TGTGCCAGCAGTTTCTATCAGGGATGTGAGACCCAGTACTTC. Translated: CASSFYQGCETQYF.

This clone was observed once. The chain uses TRBV6-6 and TRBJ2-7; 7 bases align to TRBD2. The CDR3 has 16 amino acids. V was pared by 5 bases and J by 4 bases, with 14 bases of the junction left unmatched. CDR1 MNHNY and CDR2 SVGAGI come from the germline V gene (reference sequence). The CDR3 DNA reads TGTGCCAGCAGTCCTCTCCCTGGGGGGGGAAGTTACGAGCAGTACTTC. Its translation: CASSPLPGGGSYEQYF.

The rearrangement links TRBV19 to TRBJ2-3; 14 bases map to TRBD2. V dropped 7 bases and J dropped 6; count of bases not matched to a gene: 12. Germline CDR1 LNHDA, CDR2 SQIVND (reference sequence). This CDR3 is built from 17 residues. The CDR3 DNA reads as TGTGCCAGTAAAATGGGGACTAGCGGGAGCTTCGCGGATACGCAGTATTTT. Amino acid sequence: CASKMGTSGSFADTQYF.

CDR3 protein: CASMRERTDTQYF. CDR3 nucleotides: TGTGCCAGCATGCGGGAGCGCACAGATACGCAGTATTTT. This chain joins TRBV6-1 and TRBJ2-3; the match to TRBD2 covers 7 bases. V lost 7 bases to trimming and J lost 1 base; unmatched junction nucleotides: 2. The CDR3 is made up of 13 amino acids. CDR1 and CDR2 from the germline V gene are MNHNS and SASEGT.

The genes are TRBV5-4 and TRBJ2-2, with 11 bases aligning to TRBD2. Unmatched junction bases numbered 8, after V lost 4 bases and J lost 3 bases. CDR3 length equals 17 residues. Germline CDR1 reads SGHNT; CDR2 reads YYREEE (reference sequence). This CDR3 is CASSRMTSGKHTGELFF. Here the CDR3 DNA reads TGTGCCAGCAGCCGGATGACTAGCGGGAAGCACACCGGGGAGCTGTTTTTT.

The chain carries TRBV11-2 and TRBJ2-5; 10 nucleotides agree with TRBD1. The V gene's germline CDR1 is SGHAT and CDR2 FQNNGV. Germline trimming cut 1 base from V and 5 bases from J; bases unmatched to any gene: 7. The CDR3 covers 16 residues. DNA of the CDR3: TGTGCCAGCAGCTTAGTTGTGACAGGGGGCGTGGAGACCCAGTACTTC. It is translated as CASSLVVTGGVETQYF.

V is TRBV7-2 and J is TRBJ2-3, with a possible D match to TRBD2 (7 bases). Trimming took 3 bases from V and 4 from J, leaving 20 bases between them. The V gene's germline CDR1 is SGHTA and CDR2 FQGNSA. CDR3 length: 17 residues. CDR3 protein: CASSFTEGGGWSDTQYF. In DNA, the CDR3 is TGTGCCAGCAGCTTTACTGAGGGAGGGGGGTGGTCAGATACGCAGTATTTT.

Only a few counts were recorded for this clone. The V and J genes are TRBV7-9 and TRBJ2-7; 11 bases match TRBD2. Germline V gene lookup returns CDR1 SEHNR and CDR2 FQNEAQ (reference sequence). There are 14 residues in the CDR3. J lost 2 bases, V lost 5 bases, and 2 bases had no gene match. The CDR3 coding sequence is TGTGCCAGCAGCCTACTAGCGGGGGCCTACGAGCAGTACTTC. It is translated as CASSLLAGAYEQYF.

J is TRBJ2-7 and V is TRBV19; D may be TRBD1 or TRBD2 (5 bases each). CDR3 length: 14 residues. The germline V and J ends were trimmed by 3 bases and 3 bases, with 12 bases remaining between them. In germline, CDR1 is LNHDA, CDR2 SQIVND (reference sequence). CDR3 residues: CASSIYGANYEQYF. DNA of the CDR3: TGTGCCAGTAGTATCTACGGGGCGAACTACGAGCAGTACTTC.